What follows are 17 T cell receptor beta chains derived from one specimen sequenced in a study of T cells in Graves' hyperthyroidism and ophthalmopathy. The TCR beta CDR3 regions underwent amplification using RNA transcripts as the source. First-round RT-PCR with HTBI primers amplified the TCR CDR3 region. Via MiXCR, TCRdb re-called the multiplex PCR reads, giving one row per CDR3 protein. Of about half a million distinct CDR3 sequences in the sample, 15% to 20% were seen once. Input material: blood. The source of these receptors is a woman younger than 45 with Graves' ophthalmopathy.

This clonotype was observed at least ten times. The chain combines TRBV30 with TRBJ2-3; 7 positions agree with TRBD2. The trim removed 1 base at V and 0 bases at J, leaving 7 bases unmatched. Germline V gives CDR1 GTSNPN, CDR2 SVGIG (reference sequence). The CDR3 sequence is 16 residues long. The CDR3 loop is CAWSAKLAYSTDTQYF. DNA for the CDR3: TGTGCCTGGAGTGCTAAACTAGCGTATAGCACAGATACGCAGTATTTT.

This clonotype was seen many times. The chain recombines TRBV27 with TRBJ2-5; 8 bases agree with TRBD1. CDR3 size: 13 residues. The V and J ends lost 7 bases and 5 bases, in that order; junction bases with no gene match: 6. Germline V gives CDR1 MNHEY, CDR2 SMNVEV (reference sequence). As DNA, the CDR3 is TGTGCCAGCAAGACTCAGGGGGCCGAGACCCAGTACTTC. Amino acids: CASKTQGAETQYF.

This clonotype has ten or more counts. The V call is TRBV2, the J call TRBJ2-7; 8 bases match TRBD2. The CDR3 sequence is 15 residues long. V was pared by 4 bases and J by 3 bases, with 8 bases of the junction left unmatched. In germline, CDR1 is SNHLY, CDR2 FYNNEI. As DNA, the CDR3 is TGTGCCAGCAGTGCACAGACTAGCGCCTACTACGAGCAGTACTTC. This gives the protein CASSAQTSAYYEQYF.

This clonotype was seen at least ten times. The chain joins TRBV28 to TRBJ2-3; TRBD1 matches at 8 bases. The length of the CDR3 is 15 residues. CDR1 and CDR2 from the germline V gene are MDHEN and SYDVKM. After removal of 0 bases from V and 1 base from J, the junction contained 0 bases not matched to a gene. The CDR3 protein is CASSLWTGGTDTQYF. CDR3 DNA: TGTGCCAGCAGTTTATGGACAGGGGGCACAGATACGCAGTATTTT.

There are many counts of this clonotype. The CDR3: CASSSLAVTDTQYF. CDR3 DNA: TGTGCCAGCAGCTCTCTAGCGGTCACAGATACGCAGTATTTT. The rearrangement joins TRBV28 to TRBJ2-3, with 7 bases fitting TRBD2. CDR3 length: 14 amino acids. Trimming cost V 6 bases and J 2 bases; bases outside gene matches: 5. In germline, CDR1 is MDHEN, CDR2 SYDVKM. Filled out from reference TRBV28 and TRBJ2-3, the complete variable domain reads DVKVTQSSRYLVKRTGEKVFLECVQDMDHENMFWYRQDPGLGLRLIYFSYDVKMKEKGDIPEGYSVSREKKERFSLILESASTNQTSMYLCASSSLAVTDTQYFGPGTRLTVL.

Of note for this clonotype: A much larger clonotype is one base distant, so this may be a read error. The chain is built from TRBV27 and TRBJ2-1; D remains ambiguous. The CDR3 length is 13 residues. CDR1 and CDR2 (germline): MNHEY, SMNVEV (reference sequence). V was cut by 5 bases and J by 8 bases, with 13 bases left in between. The CDR3 nucleotides are TGTGCCAGCAGTGGACGCCAGGATGATGAGCAGTTCTTC. Translating it yields CASSGRQDDEQFF.

This clonotype was detected a few times. The rearrangement links TRBV19 to TRBJ2-3, with unresolved D. This CDR3 is built from 14 residues. With 8 bases removed from V and 2 bases from J, the gap between germline ends came to 14 bases. The germline V gene encodes CDR1 LNHDA and CDR2 SQIVND (reference sequence). CDR3 sequence reads: CASVGGDVTDTQYF. For the CDR3, the DNA is TGTGCCAGTGTTGGTGGAGACGTCACAGATACGCAGTATTTT. The variable domain in full, completed from reference TRBV19 and TRBJ2-3, reads DGGITQSPKYLFRKEGQNVTLSCEQNLNHDAMYWYRQDPGQGLRLIYYSQIVNDFQKGDIAEGYSVSREKKESFPLTVTSAQKNPTAFYLCASVGGDVTDTQYFGPGTRLTVL.

Note on this clonotype: Its ends do not fully match the called genes, so a read error is possible. V usage is TRBV4-3 and J usage is TRBJ2-5; the D gene is possibly TRBD1 (5 bases). The CDR3 is 14 amino acids. The V gene's germline CDR1 is LGHNA and CDR2 YSLEER. In DNA form, the CDR3 reads TGCGTCAGCAGCCAAGACAGAATACAAGAGACCCAGTACTTC. Translated: CVSSQDRIQETQYF.

This clonotype was counted a few times. The V gene is TRBV11-3, the J gene TRBJ2-7, with 7 bases aligning to TRBD1. The germline gives CDR1 SGHNT, CDR2 YENEEA. The CDR3 length is 14 residues. V shed 2 bases, J shed 6 bases, and the junction held 7 bases outside the gene matches. CDR3 DNA sequence: TGTGCCAGCAGCTTAAACGAGGGGGCCAGCGAGCAGTACTTC. As protein: CASSLNEGASEQYF.

This clonotype was seen a few times. The chain uses TRBV6-1 and TRBJ2-6; 9 bases are shared with TRBD1. CDR3 length: 17 amino acids. V lost 2 bases and J lost 2; bases outside the gene matches: 4. Germline assignment: CDR1 MNHNS and CDR2 SASEGT. In DNA form, the CDR3 reads TGTGCCAGCAGTGAATGGGGACAGGGCGCTGGGGCCAACGTCCTGACTTTC. The encoded protein is CASSEWGQGAGANVLTF.

This clonotype was counted between two and nine times. This chain connects TRBV20-1 to TRBJ1-1, with D possibly being TRBD1 (5 bases). Germline CDR1 is DFQATT and CDR2 is SNEGSKA (reference sequence). The CDR3 runs 16 residues. Trimming pared 6 bases from V and 6 bases from J, leaving 26 bases between. This CDR3 is CSAPRQKPTPVPEAFF. For the CDR3, the DNA is TGCAGTGCGCCACGACAGAAACCTACCCCCGTTCCTGAAGCTTTCTTT.

This clonotype came up many times. V is TRBV12-3 or TRBV12-4 and J is TRBJ2-1; 8 nucleotides agree with TRBD1. V shed 4 bases, J shed 2 bases, and the junction held 7 bases outside the gene matches. The CDR3 runs to 16 residues. The CDR3 region has the DNA TGTGCCAGCAGTTCGTGGACAGGGCGAACCTACAATGAGCAGTTCTTC. Protein product: CASSSWTGRTYNEQFF.

The chain employs TRBV7-9 and TRBJ2-7; D remains ambiguous. Deletions cut 0 bases from V and 9 bases from J, with 12 bases between. CDR3 size: 13 residues. Germline V CDR1 and CDR2: SEHNR, FQNEAQ (reference sequence). CDR3 region: CASSLAYSEGQYF. The CDR3 DNA reads as TGTGCCAGCAGCTTAGCTTACTCAGAAGGGCAGTACTTC. Variable domain in full (rest from reference TRBV7-9 and TRBJ2-7): DTGVSQNPRHKITKRGQNVTFRCDPISEHNRLYWYRQTLGQGPEFLTYFQNEAQLEKSRLLSDRFSAERPKGSFSTLEIQRTEQGDSAMYLCASSLAYSEGQYFGPGTRLTVT.

This clonotype was picked up many times. The chain employs TRBV7-8 and TRBJ2-7; D assignment may be TRBD1 or TRBD2 (7 bases each). Germline-derived CDR1 and CDR2 are SGHVS and FQNEAQ. Trimming left V 6 bases short and J 1 base short, with 22 bases between. The CDR3 runs to 17 residues. The DNA of the CDR3 is TGTGCCAGCAGTTTCCACCCCAGACAGGGAGGGTCCTACGAGCAGTACTTC. Residues: CASSFHPRQGGSYEQYF. Combining the CDR3 with reference TRBV7-8 and TRBJ2-7 gives the whole variable domain GAGVSQSPRYKVAKRGQDVALRCDPISGHVSLFWYQQALGQGPEFLTYFQNEAQLDKSGLPSDRFFAERPEGSVSTLKIQRTQQEDSAVYLCASSFHPRQGGSYEQYFGPGTRLTVT.

This clonotype occurred many times. J is TRBJ2-7 and V is TRBV5-1, with D possibly TRBD2 on 6 matching bases. CDR3 length: 15 amino acids. Germline CDR1 SGHRS, CDR2 YFSETQ. V dropped 2 bases and J dropped 3 bases, with 15 bases sitting between them. The DNA of the CDR3 is TGCGCCAGCAGCTTAAATCCGGGGGAACACTACGAGCAGTACTTC. The encoded protein is CASSLNPGEHYEQYF.

The genes are TRBV7-9 and TRBJ2-7; D ambiguous. Deletions cut 1 base from V and 7 bases from J, with 11 bases between. This CDR3 is built from 13 residues. Germline CDR1 is SEHNR and CDR2 is FQNEAQ (reference sequence). The CDR3 DNA sequence: TGTGCCAGCAGCTTAGTTGGGTCGCGAGAGCAGTACTTC. Its translation is CASSLVGSREQYF.

This clonotype was counted ten times or more. V is TRBV20-1 and J is TRBJ2-7; 13 bases are a match to TRBD2. V dropped 6 bases and J dropped 2; count of bases not matched to a gene: 4. Germline CDR1 is DFQATT and CDR2 is SNEGSKA (reference sequence). There are 14 residues in the CDR3. DNA of the CDR3: TGCAGTGCCATACTAGCGGGAGGGCCCTACGAGCAGTACTTC. It codes for CSAILAGGPYEQYF.